These T cell receptor beta chains were read from a single sample in a study of T cells in Graves' hyperthyroidism and ophthalmopathy. Via MiXCR, TCRdb re-called the multiplex PCR reads, giving one row per CDR3 protein. Seen here are 550,000 to 850,000 distinct CDR3 sequences, 15% to 20% observed once, and the top ten hold 16%. Material: blood. The receptors originated from a woman in her fifties or sixties with Graves' hyperthyroidism that later progressed to Graves' ophthalmopathy. Each CDR3 is given without its conserved first and last residue. The order of the fields is J gene, V gene, CDR3 protein.

>TRBJ1-2|TRBV3-1
ASSFQTGTPYGYT
>TRBJ2-7|TRBV9
ASSVRPSYEQY
>TRBJ2-5|TRBV11-2
ASTRVITRQETQY
>TRBJ1-5|TRBV6-6
ASSYSTGGNQPQH
>TRBJ2-1|TRBV20-1
SAPNRGRYNEQF
>TRBJ1-5|TRBV12-3/TRBV12-4
ASSLGDGLYQPQH
>TRBJ2-1|TRBV18
ASSTSGTGGHNEQF
>TRBJ2-1|TRBV5-1
ASSSLAGGYNEQL
>TRBJ2-3|TRBV7-6
ASSLGRTLSNTDTQY
>TRBJ1-4|TRBV7-2
ASSLALRGGEKLF
>TRBJ1-2|TRBV6-1
ASSQSVPGQGPHGYT
>TRBJ1-1|TRBV20-1
SARSGTDSTEAF
>TRBJ2-5|TRBV7-9
ASRLGLAEETQY
>TRBJ2-1|TRBV12-3/TRBV12-4
ASSSSGGYHNEQF
>TRBJ1-1|TRBV30
AWRRVHTEAF
>TRBJ1-5|TRBV7-8
ASSVLSGTAQQPQH
>TRBJ1-1|TRBV19
ASSIDDGGTEAF
>TRBJ2-1|TRBV7-2
ASSPTGVPYNEQF
>TRBJ2-7|TRBV29-1
SARERGGPEQY
>TRBJ2-5|TRBV12-3/TRBV12-4
AIKSSRDRVPETQY
>TRBJ1-2|TRBV10-3
ASNIEGGRLHGYT
>TRBJ2-5|TRBV2
ASREGLAGIQLGGTQY
>TRBJ2-7|TRBV13
ASSLQTHYEQY
>TRBJ2-5|TRBV6-1
ASSRGTYEETQY
>TRBJ2-3|TRBV6-1
ASTERGGLPDTQY
>TRBJ2-1|TRBV24-1
ATALGESSYNEQF
>TRBJ2-1|TRBV5-8
ASSLELAGGQYNEQF
>TRBJ2-6|TRBV11-2
ASSKRGRPDPSGANVLT
>TRBJ1-1|TRBV27
ASSLRGHYRGGRAF
>TRBJ2-3|TRBV18
ASSPRVEPVTDTQY
>TRBJ1-5|TRBV5-8
ASRPGRDRGYQPQH
>TRBJ2-7|TRBV7-9
ASRLGRGPYEQY
>TRBJ2-1|TRBV12-3/TRBV12-4
ASSLWLAPYNEQF
>TRBJ2-5|TRBV9
ASGSGGDPETQY
>TRBJ1-5|TRBV3-1
ASSQAPTGVGNQPQH
>TRBJ2-1|TRBV4-1
ASSRGLVLDEQF
>TRBJ1-6|TRBV6-1
ASRKQGTTSPLH
>TRBJ2-1|TRBV12-3/TRBV12-4
ASSLTAGVNEQF
>TRBJ1-3|TRBV9
ASSPGQYSGNTIY
>TRBJ1-1|TRBV11-2
ASSLGGRQNTEAF
>TRBJ2-5|TRBV6-1
ASSAPGLPQETQY
>TRBJ1-5|TRBV3-1
ASSQGQGNQPQH
>TRBJ1-1|TRBV7-6
ASSLARGQPNTEAF